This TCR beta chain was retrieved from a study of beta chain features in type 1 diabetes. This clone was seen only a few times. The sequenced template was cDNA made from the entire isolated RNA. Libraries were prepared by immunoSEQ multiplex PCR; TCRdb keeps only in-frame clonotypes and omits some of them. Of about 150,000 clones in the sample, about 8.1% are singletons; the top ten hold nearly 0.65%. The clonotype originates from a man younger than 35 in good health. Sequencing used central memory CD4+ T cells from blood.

The CDR3 nucleotides read TGTGCCAGCAGCCAAGAAGGCCCTAGCGGAACAAACTCCTACAATGAGCAGTTCTTC. As protein: CASSQEGPSGTNSYNEQFF. V usage is TRBV4-2 and J usage is TRBJ2-1, with 7 bases that match TRBD2. V dropped 0 bases and J dropped 0; count of bases not matched to a gene: 11. Germline CDR1 and CDR2: LGHNA and YNFKEQ. This CDR3 region has 19 residues.